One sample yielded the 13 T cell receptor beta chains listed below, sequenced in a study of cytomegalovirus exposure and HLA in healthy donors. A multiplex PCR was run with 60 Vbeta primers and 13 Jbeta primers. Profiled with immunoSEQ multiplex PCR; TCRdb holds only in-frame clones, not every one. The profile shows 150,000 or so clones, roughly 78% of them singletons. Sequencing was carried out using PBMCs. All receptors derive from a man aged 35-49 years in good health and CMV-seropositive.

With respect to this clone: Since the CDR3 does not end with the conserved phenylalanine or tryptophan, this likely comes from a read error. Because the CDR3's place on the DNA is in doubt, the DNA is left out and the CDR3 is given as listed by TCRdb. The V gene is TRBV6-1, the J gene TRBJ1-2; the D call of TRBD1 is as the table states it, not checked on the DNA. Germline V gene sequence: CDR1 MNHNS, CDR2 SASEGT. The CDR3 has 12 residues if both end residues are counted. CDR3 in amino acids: CASSEAQQGRNL.

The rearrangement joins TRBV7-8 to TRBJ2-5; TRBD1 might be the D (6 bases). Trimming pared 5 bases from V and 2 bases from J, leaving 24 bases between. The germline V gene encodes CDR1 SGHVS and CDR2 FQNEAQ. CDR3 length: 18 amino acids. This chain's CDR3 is CASSPRGLVQGIQETQYF. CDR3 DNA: TGTGCCAGCAGCCCTCGGGGCTTAGTTCAGGGGATTCAAGAGACCCAGTACTTC. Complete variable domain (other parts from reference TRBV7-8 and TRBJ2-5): GAGVSQSPRYKVAKRGQDVALRCDPISGHVSLFWYQQALGQGPEFLTYFQNEAQLDKSGLPSDRFFAERPEGSVSTLKIQRTQQEDSAVYLCASSPRGLVQGIQETQYFGPGTRLLVL.

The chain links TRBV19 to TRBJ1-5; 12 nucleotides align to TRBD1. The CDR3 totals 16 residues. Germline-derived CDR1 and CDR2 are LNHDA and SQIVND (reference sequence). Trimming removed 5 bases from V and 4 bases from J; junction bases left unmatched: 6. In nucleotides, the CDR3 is TGTGCCAGTAGTCCGGGACAGGGGGCTCCGAATCAGCCCCAGCATTTT. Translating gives CASSPGQGAPNQPQHF.

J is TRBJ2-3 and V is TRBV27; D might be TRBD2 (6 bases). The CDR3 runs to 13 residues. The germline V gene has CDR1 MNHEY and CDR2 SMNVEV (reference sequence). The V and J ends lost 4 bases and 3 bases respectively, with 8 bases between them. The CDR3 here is CASSWRETDTQYF. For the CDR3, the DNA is TGTGCCAGCAGTTGGAGGGAAACAGATACGCAGTATTTT.

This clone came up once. In nucleotides, the CDR3 is TGTGCCAGCAGCTACGGACAACAGGCTGGGGATACGCAGTATTTT. Amino acids: CASSYGQQAGDTQYF. J is TRBJ2-3 and V is TRBV11-2, with D perhaps matching TRBD1 (5 bases). Trimming removed 4 bases from V and 6 bases from J, with 17 bases in between. Germline lookup yields CDR1 SGHAT and CDR2 FQNNGV. The CDR3 covers 15 residues.

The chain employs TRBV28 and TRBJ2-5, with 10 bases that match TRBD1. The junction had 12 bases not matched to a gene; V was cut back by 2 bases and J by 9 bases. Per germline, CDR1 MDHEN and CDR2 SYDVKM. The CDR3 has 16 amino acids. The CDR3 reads CASSLIGTGVLGAQYF. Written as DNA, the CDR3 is TGTGCCAGCAGTTTAATTGGGACAGGGGTCCTAGGGGCCCAGTACTTC.

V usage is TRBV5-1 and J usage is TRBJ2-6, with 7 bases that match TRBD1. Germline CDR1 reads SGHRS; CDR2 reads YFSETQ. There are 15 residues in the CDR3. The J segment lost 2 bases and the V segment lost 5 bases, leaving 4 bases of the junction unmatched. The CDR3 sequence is CASRYDRAGANVLTF. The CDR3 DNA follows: TGCGCCAGCAGATACGACAGGGCTGGGGCCAACGTCCTGACTTTC.

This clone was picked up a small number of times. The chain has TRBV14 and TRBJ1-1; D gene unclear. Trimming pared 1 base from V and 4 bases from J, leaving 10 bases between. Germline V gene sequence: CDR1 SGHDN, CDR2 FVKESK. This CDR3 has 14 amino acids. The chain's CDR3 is CASSQVAGFTEAFF. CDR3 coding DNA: TGTGCCAGCAGCCAAGTGGCGGGGTTCACTGAAGCTTTCTTT.

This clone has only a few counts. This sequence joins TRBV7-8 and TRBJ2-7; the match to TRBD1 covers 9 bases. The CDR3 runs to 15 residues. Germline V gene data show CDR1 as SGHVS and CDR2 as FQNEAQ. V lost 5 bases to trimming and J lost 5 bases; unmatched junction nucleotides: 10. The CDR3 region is CASSMQTGGKDEQYF. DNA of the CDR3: TGTGCCAGCAGCATGCAGACAGGGGGTAAGGACGAGCAGTACTTC. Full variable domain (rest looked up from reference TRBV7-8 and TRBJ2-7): GAGVSQSPRYKVAKRGQDVALRCDPISGHVSLFWYQQALGQGPEFLTYFQNEAQLDKSGLPSDRFFAERPEGSVSTLKIQRTQQEDSAVYLCASSMQTGGKDEQYFGPGTRLTVT.

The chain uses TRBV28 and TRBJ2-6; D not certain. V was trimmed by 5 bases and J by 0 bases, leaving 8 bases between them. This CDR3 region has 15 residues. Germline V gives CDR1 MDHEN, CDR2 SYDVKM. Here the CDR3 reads CASSRFSSGANVLTF. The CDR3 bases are TGTGCCAGCAGTCGCTTCAGCTCTGGGGCCAACGTCCTGACTTTC.

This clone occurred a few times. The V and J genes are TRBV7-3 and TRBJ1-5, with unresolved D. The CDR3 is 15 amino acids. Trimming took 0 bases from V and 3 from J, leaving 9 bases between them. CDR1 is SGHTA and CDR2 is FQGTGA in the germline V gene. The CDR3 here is CASSLTRSPNQPQHF. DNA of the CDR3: TGTGCCAGCAGCTTAACCAGGTCTCCCAATCAGCCCCAGCATTTT.

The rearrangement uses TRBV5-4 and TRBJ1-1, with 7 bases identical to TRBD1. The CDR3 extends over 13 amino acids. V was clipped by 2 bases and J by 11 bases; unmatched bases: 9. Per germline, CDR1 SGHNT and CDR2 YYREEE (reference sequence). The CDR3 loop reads CASSFRTGEAAFF. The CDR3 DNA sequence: TGTGCCAGCAGCTTTAGGACAGGCGAGGCGGCTTTCTTT.

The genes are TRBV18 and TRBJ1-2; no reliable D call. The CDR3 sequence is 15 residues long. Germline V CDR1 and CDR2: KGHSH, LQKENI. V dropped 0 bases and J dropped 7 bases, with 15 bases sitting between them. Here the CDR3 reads CASSPPPDPQVGYTF. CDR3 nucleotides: TGTGCCAGCTCACCACCGCCCGACCCTCAGGTTGGCTACACCTTC.